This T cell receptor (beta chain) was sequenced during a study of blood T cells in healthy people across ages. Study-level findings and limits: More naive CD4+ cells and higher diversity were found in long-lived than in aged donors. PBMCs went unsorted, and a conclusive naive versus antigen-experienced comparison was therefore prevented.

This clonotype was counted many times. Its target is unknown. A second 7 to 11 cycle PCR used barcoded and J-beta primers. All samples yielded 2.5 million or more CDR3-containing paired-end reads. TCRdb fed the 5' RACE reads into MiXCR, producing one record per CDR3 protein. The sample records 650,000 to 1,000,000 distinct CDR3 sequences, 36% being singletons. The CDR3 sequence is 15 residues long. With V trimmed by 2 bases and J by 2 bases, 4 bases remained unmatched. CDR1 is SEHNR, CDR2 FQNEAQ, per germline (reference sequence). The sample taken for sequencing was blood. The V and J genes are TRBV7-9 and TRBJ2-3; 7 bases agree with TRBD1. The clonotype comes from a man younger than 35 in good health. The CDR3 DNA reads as TGTGCCAGCAGCTTACGGGACAGCTACACAGATACGCAGTATTTT. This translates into CASSLRDSYTDTQYF.